This TCR beta chain appears in the sequencing data of a study of T cells after yellow fever vaccination. Overall study findings and caveats: Reappearance after the booster was seen for most primary-vaccination clones, at 96% CD4 and about 90% CD8. Abundant contaminating clonotypes from the bulk population could appear in FACS-sorted repertoires.

Trimming pared 3 bases from V and 2 bases from J, leaving 9 bases between. Germline V gives CDR1 DFQATT, CDR2 SNEGSKA (reference sequence). This CDR3 comprises 13 residues. The table lists this clonotype with many counts. The target antigen is unknown. Synthesis of TCR cDNA relied on 5'RACE template switching, which attached a universal primer site and UMIs. MiXCR, run by TCRdb on the 5' RACE reads, gives a single entry per CDR3 protein. The sample has 300,000 to 350,000 distinct CDR3 sequences, about 4% seen once. The specimen comprised PBMCs, sampled 5 days after the yellow fever booster vaccination. The TCR was taken from a young man who received the YFV17D yellow fever vaccine. The chain couples TRBV20-1 to TRBJ2-3; no clear D. The CDR3 here is CSARRLFTDTQYF. CDR3 in DNA: TGCAGTGCTAGGAGGCTGTTCACAGATACGCAGTATTTT.